The 5 T cell receptor beta chains below were found in one sample sequenced in a study of Ad26.COV2.S vaccination and SARS-CoV-2 variants. The sample's treatment: approximately 18 received Ad26.COV2.S at low or high dose, single or two shots; several received placebo; per-sample allocation not given. On day 63 after the first injection, vaccine and placebo recipients gave samples. The protocol was immunoSEQ multiplex PCR, while the TCRdb copy is restricted to in-frame clones and leaves out a portion. The top ten hold 3% to 4.5% of the sample, which has around 380,000 clones, about 88% seen once. The sequencing here drew on peripheral blood, taken in a trial of Ad26.COV2.S vaccine versus placebo. These receptors were obtained from a person aged 18-60 years who received the Ad26.COV2.S COVID-19 vaccine or a placebo.

Only one count was recorded for this clone. The chain joins TRBV11-2 to TRBJ1-3, with 7 bases identical to TRBD1. With 0 bases clipped from V and 1 base from J, the junction kept 6 bases outside the gene matches. Germline lookup yields CDR1 SGHAT and CDR2 FQNNGV. The length of the CDR3 is 17 residues. The CDR3 region has the DNA TGTGCCAGCAGCTTAGATCCACAGGGGTTTTCTGGAAACACCATATATTTT. This encodes CASSLDPQGFSGNTIYF.

The genes are TRBV27 and TRBJ2-1; D is possibly TRBD2 (6 bases). V was clipped by 2 bases and J by 4 bases, with 18 bases between them. The length of the CDR3 is 17 residues. Per germline, CDR1 MNHEY and CDR2 SMNVEV (reference sequence). Here the CDR3 DNA reads TGTGCCAGCAGTTTAGTAGTCGCCGCGCGGGGTTACAATGAGCAGTTCTTC. Amino acid sequence: CASSLVVAARGYNEQFF.

The V and J genes are TRBV7-9 and TRBJ1-5; possibly TRBD1 for D (6 bases). Germline loops: CDR1 SEHNR, CDR2 FQNEAQ (reference sequence). Trimming pared 2 bases from V and 3 bases from J, leaving 11 bases between. The CDR3 loop spans 15 amino acids. The CDR3 DNA sequence: TGTGCCAGCAGCTTAACAGGGTCGATCAATCAGCCCCAGCATTTT. It encodes CASSLTGSINQPQHF.

This chain uses TRBV5-6 with TRBJ2-7; D may be TRBD2 (5 bases). The germline V gene has CDR1 SGHDT and CDR2 YYEEEE. Trimming took off 4 bases at V and 5 bases at J, with 16 bases between the two ends. The CDR3 loop spans 14 amino acids. Here the CDR3 DNA reads TGTGCCAGCAGCCTTGGCAGGACTCCGAACGAGCAGTACTTC. It codes for CASSLGRTPNEQYF.

The chain is built from TRBV16 and TRBJ1-2; a weak D match, TRBD1 (5 bases). The CDR3 consists of 14 residues. Trimming removed 3 bases from V and 2 bases from J, with 10 bases in between. Per the germline V gene, CDR1 is KGHSY and CDR2 is FQNENV. The CDR3 nucleotides are TGTGCCAGCAGCCATCCGGGACGGAACTATGGCTACACCTTC. It is translated as CASSHPGRNYGYTF.